The 4 T cell receptor beta chains below all came from one sample that was sequenced in a study of blood T cell repertoires in COVID-19. Generated by immunoSEQ multiplex PCR, the TCRdb table keeps only in-frame clones and is missing some. The repertoire has over 200,000 clones, about 90% of them found once; the top ten carry under 2%. Sequenced material: peripheral blood. All receptors derive from a middle-aged man with active or convalescent COVID-19.

The gene calls are TRBV5-1 and TRBJ1-5, with 10 bases aligning to TRBD1. V was pared by 4 bases and J by 6 bases, with 4 bases of the junction left unmatched. Looked up from germline, CDR1 is SGHRS and CDR2 is YFSETQ. This CDR3 is 14 amino acids long. The CDR3: CASSPGQGGQPQHF. For the CDR3, the DNA is TGCGCCAGCAGCCCTGGACAGGGGGGTCAGCCCCAGCATTTT. Together with reference TRBV5-1 and TRBJ1-5, the CDR3 gives the full variable domain: KAGVTQTPRYLIKTRGQQVTLSCSPISGHRSVSWYQQTPGQGLQFLFEYFSETQRNKGNFPGRFSGRQFSNSRSEMNVSTLELGDSALYLCASSPGQGGQPQHFGDGTRLSIL.

DNA for the CDR3: TGCGCCAGCAAACCAGATATGATTACCGGGGAGCTGTTTTTT. Translating it yields CASKPDMITGELFF. This chain joins TRBV4-1 and TRBJ2-2; D gene uncertain. Trimming took off 7 bases at V and 5 bases at J, with 14 bases between the two ends. CDR3 size: 14 residues. Germline CDR1 and CDR2: MGHRA and YSYEKL.

The chain combines TRBV6-5 with TRBJ2-3; 7 bases are a match to TRBD2. V gave up 6 bases and J gave up 2 bases; unmatched junction bases: 5. The CDR3 is 14 residues long. Germline CDR1 is MNHEY and CDR2 is SVGAGI. In DNA, the CDR3 is TGTGCCAGCAGCCTAGCGGCCTACACAGATACGCAGTATTTT. Translating gives CASSLAAYTDTQYF.

This chain uses TRBV3-1 (or the pseudogene TRBV3-2) with TRBJ1-2, with 9 bases matching TRBD1. CDR3 length: 17 residues. J lost 4 bases, V lost 2 bases, and 11 bases had no gene match. Germline CDR1 LGHDT, CDR2 YNNKEL (reference sequence). CDR3: CASSQRAGTGMIYGYTF. CDR3 nucleotide sequence: TGTGCCAGCAGCCAAAGAGCCGGGACAGGGATGATCTATGGCTACACCTTC.